The following is a TCR beta chain sequence with its context. Profiled with immunoSEQ multiplex PCR; TCRdb holds only in-frame clones, not every one. This sample has 200,000 to 250,000 clones, with around nine tenths found just once. This sample stems from a study of blood T cell repertoires in COVID-19. Clinical history as reported by participants underpinned cohort assignment. Germline lookup yields CDR1 SEHNR and CDR2 FQNEAQ (reference sequence). The CDR3 covers 15 residues. The germline V and J ends were trimmed by 3 bases and 3 bases, with 13 bases remaining between them. This TCR was recovered from a woman aged 30 to 39 who had recovered from COVID-19. Sequenced sample: PBMCs or T cells enriched from blood (not recorded which). The chain couples TRBV7-9 to TRBJ2-3; D gene uncertain. CDR3 DNA: TGTGCCAGCAGCTTGCCAGCAGGAATGACAGATACGCAGTATTTT. Translated: CASSLPAGMTDTQYF.